This T cell receptor beta chain was retrieved from a study of cytomegalovirus exposure and HLA in healthy donors. The overall study: Roughly 77 million unique TCRs from HLA-typed donors made up an early data release. Among the approximately 400 donors who were genotyped, about 79% fell in the genetic ancestry cluster that is associated with self-reported Caucasian donors.

The CDR3 is 16 residues long. V was cut by 5 bases and J by 3 bases, with 18 bases left in between. Germline V lookup: CDR1 MDHEN, CDR2 SYDVKM. General study results and limits: After further analysis at a later stage, 17,000 or so TCR beta sequences were associated with HLA alleles at 0.05 false discovery rate.

Worth noting for this clone: Its antigen is undetermined.

PCR employed 60 Vbeta and 13 Jbeta primers. Authors' analysis steps: Later reanalysis found 70 million to 95 million unique TCR beta chains, 10 million to 14 million of them shared. Clones were sequenced by immunoSEQ multiplex PCR, and TCRdb holds only the in-frame ones, with some missing. That table furnishes V, J and clone size, whereas the DNA furnished D and trimming. The table has about 160,000 clones, approximately 79% seen once. The source of this sequence is a man in his 60s in good health and CMV-seronegative. The V and J genes are TRBV28 and TRBJ2-3; maybe TRBD2 (6 bases). Sequences were obtained from PBMCs. CDR3 region: CASSPLTPGGTDTQYF. The CDR3 DNA reads TGTGCCAGCAGTCCCCTGACGCCCGGAGGGACAGATACGCAGTATTTT.